A selection of T cell receptor beta chains follows, all from one sample in a study of beta chain features in type 1 diabetes. Produced via immunoSEQ multiplex PCR; TCRdb's table is partial and in-frame only. The table lists approximately 140,000 clones, roughly 10% of them singletons, with 0.65% in the top ten. What was sequenced was central memory CD4+ T cells from blood. These receptors originate from a woman aged 40-49 years in good health. CDR3s include the opening cysteine and the closing phenylalanine or tryptophan. A D gene is named only where the DNA matches it firmly. Size values are once, few and many counts, or a class for expanded clones, and some rows have none.

D	J	V	size	length	CDR3	DNA
-	TRBJ2-2	TRBV4-3	few	15	CASSQEARYTGELFF	TGCGCCAGCAGCCAAGAGGCTAGATACACCGGGGAGCTGTTTTTT
-	TRBJ2-2	TRBV7-2	few	16	CASSSYHGVNTGELFF	TGTGCCAGCAGCTCCTACCACGGAGTGAACACCGGGGAGCTGTTTTTT
TRBD1	TRBJ1-2	TRBV25-1	-	13	CASKDRGYYGYTF	TGTGCCAGCAAGGACAGGGGGTACTATGGCTACACCTTC
-	TRBJ2-5	TRBV2	few	14	CASKAGAVDETQYF	TGTGCCAGCAAGGCGGGCGCCGTTGACGAGACCCAGTACTTC
-	TRBJ2-6	TRBV18	-	16	CASSPGRGAGANVLTF	TGTGCCAGCTCACCAGGACGTGGGGCCGGGGCCAACGTCCTGACTTTC
-	TRBJ1-1	TRBV2	-	15	CASTYRREMNTEAFF	TGTGCCAGCACCTACCGACGGGAGATGAACACTGAAGCTTTCTTT
TRBD1	TRBJ1-1	TRBV18	few	13	CASSRTGIIDAFF	TGTGCCAGCTCACGGACAGGGATAATAGATGCTTTCTTT
TRBD1	TRBJ1-5	TRBV6-6	-	16	CASSYSSRGLNQPQHF	TGTGCCAGCAGTTACTCGTCCAGGGGGCTGAATCAGCCCCAGCATTTT
TRBD1	TRBJ2-5	TRBV4-1	-	13	CASGEGARETQYF	TGCGCCAGCGGAGAGGGGGCTAGGGAGACCCAGTACTTC
TRBD2	TRBJ2-5	TRBV5-4	few	15	CASSIAGTSGETQYF	TGTGCCAGCAGCATAGCCGGGACTAGCGGGGAGACCCAGTACTTC
TRBD2	TRBJ2-5	TRBV11-2	few	14	CASSLSGGRETQYF	TGTGCCAGCAGCCTTTCGGGGGGGCGGGAGACCCAGTACTTC
-	TRBJ2-5	TRBV19	few	13	CASSIGDGETQYF	TGTGCCAGTAGTATCGGGGATGGAGAGACCCAGTACTTC
-	TRBJ1-5	TRBV6-6	-	16	CASSLGMGNSNQPQHF	TGTGCCAGCAGTCTTGGCATGGGCAATAGCAATCAGCCCCAGCATTTT
-	TRBJ2-3	TRBV2	-	14	CASSLGGRTDTQYF	TGTGCCAGCAGTCTTGGGGGGAGGACAGATACGCAGTATTTT
TRBD2	TRBJ2-7	TRBV6-5	-	15	CASSYQAGGTYEQYF	TGTGCCAGCAGTTACCAAGCGGGGGGAACCTACGAGCAGTACTTC
-	TRBJ1-6	TRBV5-1	few	13	CASSWALNSPLHF	TGCGCCAGCAGTTGGGCCCTTAATTCACCCCTCCACTTT
-	TRBJ2-5	TRBV5-4	few	13	CASSDRGAETQYF	TGTGCCAGCAGCGACCGTGGGGCGGAGACCCAGTACTTC
TRBD1	TRBJ2-7	TRBV5-5	few	14	CASSDRDSAYEQYF	TGTGCCAGCAGCGACCGGGACAGTGCCTACGAGCAGTACTTC
TRBD1	TRBJ2-5	TRBV27	many	17	CASSLIPTGVHRETQYF	TGTGCCAGCAGCCTTATCCCGACAGGGGTTCACCGAGAGACCCAGTACTTC
-	TRBJ1-1	TRBV9	few	13	CASSRGGNTEAFF	TGTGCCAGCAGCCGAGGGGGAAACACTGAAGCTTTCTTT
-	TRBJ1-1	TRBV9	few	15	CASSGPTPRGTEAFF	TGTGCCAGCAGCGGACCGACACCCAGGGGCACTGAAGCTTTCTTT
TRBD1	TRBJ1-1	TRBV5-4	few	14	CASSSTGGSTEAFF	TGTGCCAGCAGCTCGACAGGGGGTAGCACTGAAGCTTTCTTT
TRBD2	TRBJ2-5	TRBV5-4	few	18	CASSLGRLAGINQETQYF	TGTGCCAGCAGCTTGGGACGGCTAGCGGGGATAAACCAAGAGACCCAGTACTTC
TRBD2	TRBJ2-6	TRBV7-8	few	19	CASSLVISGVSPGANVLTF	TGTGCCAGCAGCTTAGTTATTAGCGGGGTATCGCCTGGGGCCAACGTCCTGACTTTC
-	TRBJ2-5	TRBV6-1	-	15	CASSNPPAGRETQYF	TGTGCCAGCAGTAACCCCCCGGCAGGGCGAGAGACCCAGTACTTC
TRBD1	TRBJ1-4	TRBV23-1	few	23	CASSQSNLSRDTEIRGMGEKLFF	TGCGCCAGCAGTCAATCGAACCTCAGTCGGGACACAGAAATCAGGGGGATGGGTGAAAAACTGTTTTTT
-	TRBJ2-1	TRBV7-2	-	14	CASSNRGTYNEQFF	TGTGCCAGCAGCAACCGAGGCACCTACAATGAGCAGTTCTTC
TRBD1	TRBJ2-3	TRBV9	once	16	CASSLRPGTGADTQYF	TGTGCCAGCAGCCTTCGTCCCGGGACAGGGGCGGATACGCAGTATTTT
TRBD1	TRBJ1-5	TRBV6-5	-	14	CASSYRGRDQPQHF	TGTGCCAGCAGTTACAGGGGGCGTGATCAGCCCCAGCATTTT
-	TRBJ1-2	TRBV6-5	-	12	CASSSPGVWATF	TGTGCCAGCAGTTCTCCAGGGGTATGGGCCACCTTC
-	TRBJ2-3	TRBV5-1	few	16	CASSPHSGGSTDTQYF	TGCGCCAGCAGCCCACATTCCGGGGGAAGCACAGATACGCAGTATTTT
TRBD2	TRBJ2-5	TRBV2	few	14	CASSEGLAQETQYF	TGTGCCAGCAGTGAAGGACTAGCCCAAGAGACCCAGTACTTC
-	TRBJ2-7	TRBV6-5	few	12	CASRASSYEQYF	TGTGCCAGCAGAGCTAGCTCCTACGAGCAGTACTTC
TRBD1	TRBJ2-7	TRBV27	-	15	CASRTGTANAYEQYF	TGTGCCAGCAGAACCGGGACAGCCAACGCCTACGAGCAGTACTTC
-	TRBJ2-7	TRBV27	few	13	CASRGTASYEQYF	TGTGCCAGCAGAGGGACTGCCTCCTACGAGCAGTACTTC
-	TRBJ1-1	TRBV6-5	-	14	CASRPYRENTEAFF	TGTGCCAGCAGACCATACAGGGAGAACACTGAAGCTTTCTTT
-	TRBJ2-1	TRBV15	few	15	CATSRAAERGNEQFF	TGTGCCACCAGCAGAGCGGCCGAGCGCGGCAATGAGCAGTTCTTC
TRBD2	TRBJ2-3	TRBV11-2	-	16	CASSLISGGRSDTQYF	TGTGCCAGCAGTCTGATTAGCGGGGGGCGAAGCGATACGCAGTATTTT
TRBD1	TRBJ2-2	TRBV4-3	few	16	CASSQDTDRSTGELFF	TGCGCCAGCAGCCAAGATACGGACAGGTCCACCGGGGAGCTGTTTTTT
-	TRBJ2-7	TRBV9	few	13	CASSSSDSYEQYF	TGTGCCAGCAGCTCCTCGGACAGTTACGAGCAGTACTTC
-	TRBJ1-4	TRBV6-1	-	16	CASSDGYRQTGEKLFF	TGTGCCAGCAGTGACGGATACCGCCAAACAGGTGAAAAACTGTTTTTT
-	TRBJ2-3	TRBV27	few	10	CVFYTDTQYF	TGTGTTTTCTACACAGATACGCAGTATTTT
TRBD1	TRBJ1-6	TRBV14	few	14	CASGYRGGNSPLHF	TGTGCCAGCGGCTACAGGGGAGGTAATTCACCCCTCCACTTT
-	TRBJ1-1	TRBV19	few	14	CASSVGGIGTEAFF	TGTGCCAGTAGTGTAGGAGGGATAGGCACTGAAGCTTTCTTT
-	TRBJ2-2	TRBV18	few	15	CASSQLARGTGELFF	TGTGCCAGCTCACAGCTCGCCAGGGGCACCGGGGAGCTGTTTTTT
TRBD1	TRBJ2-3	TRBV2	-	14	CASSTGGGIDTQYF	TGTGCCAGCAGCACAGGGGGCGGCATAGATACGCAGTATTTT
-	TRBJ2-3	TRBV15	once	16	CATSRAQGRGTDTQYF	TGTGCCACCAGCAGGGCGCAGGGAAGGGGCACAGATACGCAGTATTTT
-	TRBJ1-2	TRBV13	few	14	CASSLSAPLRGYTF	TGTGCCAGCAGTTTGTCCGCCCCTTTGCGGGGCTACACCTTC
TRBD1	TRBJ1-4	TRBV5-1	few	15	CASSPGDRGREKLFF	TGCGCCAGCAGCCCCGGGGACAGGGGGCGCGAAAAACTGTTTTTT
TRBD1	TRBJ2-7	TRBV5-1	few	16	CASSLEQGAPFYEQYF	TGCGCCAGCAGCTTGGAACAGGGGGCCCCTTTTTACGAGCAGTACTTC
TRBD2	TRBJ2-3	TRBV11-2	-	17	CASRPKTSGGHTDTQYF	TGTGCCAGCAGACCTAAGACTAGCGGGGGACACACAGATACGCAGTATTTT
-	TRBJ1-5	TRBV6-1	-	15	CASSGSQASNQPQHF	TGTGCCAGCAGTGGAAGCCAGGCGAGCAATCAGCCCCAGCATTTT
TRBD1	TRBJ2-2	TRBV15	-	14	CASGNRGPSGELFF	TGTGCCTCGGGGAACAGGGGGCCCTCCGGGGAGCTGTTTTTT
-	TRBJ2-5	TRBV2	-	11	CASKGEETQYF	TGTGCCAGCAAAGGAGAAGAGACCCAGTACTTC
TRBD1	TRBJ1-1	TRBV6-6	-	16	CASNQTPGQGATEAFF	TGTGCCAGCAATCAAACTCCGGGACAGGGAGCCACTGAAGCTTTCTTT
-	TRBJ2-2	TRBV28	few	16	CASSSSGGSNTGELFF	TGTGCCAGCAGTTCCTCAGGGGGGTCGAACACCGGGGAGCTGTTTTTT
TRBD1	TRBJ2-7	TRBV29-1	few	15	CSVSGQDGVRAEQYF	TGCAGCGTAAGCGGACAGGACGGGGTGAGGGCCGAGCAGTACTTC